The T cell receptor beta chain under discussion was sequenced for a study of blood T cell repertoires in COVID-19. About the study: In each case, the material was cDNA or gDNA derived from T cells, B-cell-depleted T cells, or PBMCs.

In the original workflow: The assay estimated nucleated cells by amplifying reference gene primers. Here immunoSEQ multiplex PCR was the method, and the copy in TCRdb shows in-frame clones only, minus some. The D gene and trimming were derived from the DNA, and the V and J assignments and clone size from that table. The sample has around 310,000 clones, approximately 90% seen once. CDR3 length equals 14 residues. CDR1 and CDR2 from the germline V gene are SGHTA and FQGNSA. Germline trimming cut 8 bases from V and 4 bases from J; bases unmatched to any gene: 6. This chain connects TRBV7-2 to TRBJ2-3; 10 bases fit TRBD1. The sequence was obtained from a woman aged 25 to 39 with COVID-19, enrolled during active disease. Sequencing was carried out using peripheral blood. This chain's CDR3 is CASRSTGGADTQYF. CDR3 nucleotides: TGTGCCAGCCGATCGACAGGGGGCGCAGATACGCAGTATTTT.